A single sample is the source of the 5 T cell receptor beta chains below, sequenced in a study of OX40 agonist ivuxolimab in advanced cancers. Clones were read by immunoSEQ multiplex PCR, and TCRdb kept only the in-frame ones, dropping some. The sample contains tens of thousands of clones, 70% to 90% of which appear only once. This material consisted of CD4+ or CD8+ T cells sorted from blood, taken in a trial of the OX40 agonist ivuxolimab. The receptors here all came from an adult with an advanced solid tumor such as melanoma, head and neck, liver or kidney cancer.

The chain employs TRBV5-1 and TRBJ2-1, with 13 bases aligning to TRBD2. Germline CDR1 reads SGHRS; CDR2 reads YFSETQ. This CDR3 has 17 amino acids. V shed 4 bases and J 4 bases; nucleotides not matched to a gene: 8. The CDR3 DNA follows: TGCGCCAGCAGCCGTGGGACTAGCGGGATAACGTACAATGAGCAGTTCTTC. This gives the protein CASSRGTSGITYNEQFF. Full variable domain (missing parts from reference TRBV5-1 and TRBJ2-1): KAGVTQTPRYLIKTRGQQVTLSCSPISGHRSVSWYQQTPGQGLQFLFEYFSETQRNKGNFPGRFSGRQFSNSRSEMNVSTLELGDSALYLCASSRGTSGITYNEQFFGPGTRLTVL.

J is TRBJ1-6 and V is TRBV6-1, with D maybe TRBD1 (6 bases). The CDR3 length is 14 residues. In germline, CDR1 is MNHNS, CDR2 SASEGT. V lost 1 base to trimming and J lost 9 bases, with 10 bases between them. The CDR3 spells CASSEDRASSPLHF. CDR3 nucleotides: TGTGCCAGCAGTGAAGACAGGGCTAGTTCACCCCTCCACTTT.

V usage is TRBV19 and J usage is TRBJ1-5, with TRBD1 identical over 12 bases. The CDR3 covers 17 residues. The V gene end was trimmed by 7 bases and the J gene end by 3 bases; junction bases not matched to a gene: 10. CDR1 LNHDA and CDR2 SQIVND come from the germline V gene (reference sequence). The CDR3 coding sequence is TGTGCCAGTAACAAATCTGGGACAGGGGGCAACAATCAGCCCCAGCATTTT. It translates to CASNKSGTGGNNQPQHF.

V usage is TRBV6-6 and J usage is TRBJ1-4; D call uncertain. This CDR3 region has 14 residues. Trimming took off 0 bases at V and 8 bases at J, with 10 bases between the two ends. The germline CDR1 and CDR2 sequences are MNHNY and SVGAGI (reference sequence). CDR3 nucleotides: TGTGCCAGCAGTTACTCCGGGGTTTTGGAAAAACTGTTTTTT. It specifies CASSYSGVLEKLFF.

V usage is TRBV28 and J usage is TRBJ2-2; the D call may be TRBD1 or TRBD2 (5 bases each). From germline, CDR1 is MDHEN and CDR2 SYDVKM. V was pared by 5 bases and J by 2 bases, with 15 bases between. The CDR3 totals 16 residues. The CDR3 sequence: CASSRPGTYNTGELFF. The CDR3, as DNA: TGTGCCAGCAGTCGCCCCGGGACCTACAACACCGGGGAGCTGTTTTTT.